This entry lists 14 T cell receptor beta chains sequenced from one sample in a study of blood T cell repertoires in COVID-19. Measured with immunoSEQ multiplex PCR; TCRdb has only the in-frame clones, and not every one. The sample contains more than 150,000 clones, roughly 85% of which appear only once. The source material was peripheral blood. Receptors originate from a woman between 25 and 40 years old with acute or convalescent COVID-19.

The chain recombines TRBV7-2 with TRBJ1-1, with 9 bases identical to TRBD1. Unmatched junction bases numbered 4, after V lost 5 bases and J lost 3 bases. Germline-derived CDR1 and CDR2 are SGHTA and FQGNSA. This CDR3 is 14 amino acids long. The DNA for the CDR3 is TGTGCCAGCAGCACCGGGACAGGGCACACTGAAGCTTTCTTT. It is translated as CASSTGTGHTEAFF.

The chain combines TRBV28 with TRBJ2-4, with 8 bases that match TRBD1. The V and J ends lost 2 bases and 1 base, in that order; junction bases with no gene match: 10. This CDR3 has 18 residues. CDR1 and CDR2 from the germline V gene are MDHEN and SYDVKM. The CDR3 DNA is TGTGCCAGCAGTTTAGGGACAGGAGGCGCTTATGCCAAAAACATTCAGTACTTC. Translation: CASSLGTGGAYAKNIQYF.

A note on this clone: This CDR3 is also generated by other DNA sequences in the sample. The chain employs TRBV7-9 and TRBJ1-5, with TRBD1 matching over 7 bases. Germline trimming cut 5 bases from V and 3 bases from J; bases unmatched to any gene: 4. CDR1 is SEHNR, CDR2 FQNEAQ, per germline (reference sequence). CDR3 size: 14 residues. Here the CDR3 DNA reads TGTGCCAGCAGCCCCACAGGGGCCAATCAGCCCCAGCATTTT. Its protein product is CASSPTGANQPQHF. Using reference TRBV7-9 and TRBJ1-5 for the parts outside the CDR3, the full variable domain is DTGVSQNPRHKITKRGQNVTFRCDPISEHNRLYWYRQTLGQGPEFLTYFQNEAQLEKSRLLSDRFSAERPKGSFSTLEIQRTEQGDSAMYLCASSPTGANQPQHFGDGTRLSIL.

For this clone: The junction shows a germline mismatch at one end, possibly a read error. The CDR3 DNA reads as TGCGCCAGCAGTTTGGACAGCCGTAACTATGGCTACACCTTC. It specifies CASSLDSRNYGYTF. The rearrangement uses TRBV5-1 and TRBJ1-2, with D perhaps TRBD1 (6 bases). CDR1 SGHRS and CDR2 YFSETQ come from the germline V gene. The length of the CDR3 is 14 residues.

The rearrangement links TRBV28 to TRBJ1-3, with no clear D. Per the germline V gene, CDR1 is MDHEN and CDR2 is SYDVKM. The CDR3 sequence is 14 residues long. V was shortened by 3 bases and J by 0 bases, with 6 bases between the two germline ends. Written as DNA, the CDR3 is TGTGCCAGCAGTTTCTTCGGCTCTGGAAACACCATATATTTT. This encodes CASSFFGSGNTIYF.

This clone was seen a few times. The chain recombines TRBV6-5 with TRBJ2-2; D perhaps matches TRBD1 (5 bases). The CDR3 is 15 residues long. The germline V gene encodes CDR1 MNHEY and CDR2 SVGAGI. V dropped 7 bases and J dropped 0 bases, with 12 bases sitting between them. The CDR3 nucleotides are TGTGCCAGCACCTGGGTGACAGCGAACACCGGGGAGCTGTTTTTT. It codes for CASTWVTANTGELFF.

The V and J genes are TRBV30 and TRBJ1-3; the D is unclear. The CDR3 covers 15 residues. The germline CDR1 and CDR2 sequences are GTSNPN and SVGIG (reference sequence). Trimming cost V 2 bases and J 1 base, with 12 bases left between them. The CDR3 DNA reads TGTGCCTGGAGTTTGGAGCCGAGGTCTGGAAACACCATATATTTT. It is translated as CAWSLEPRSGNTIYF. Looking up the rest from reference TRBV30 and TRBJ1-3 gives the full variable domain: SQTIHQWPATLVQPVGSPLSLECTVEGTSNPNLYWYRQAAGRGLQLLFYSVGIGQISSEVPQNLSASRPQDRQFILSSKKLLLSDSGFYLCAWSLEPRSGNTIYFGEGSWLTVV.

This sequence joins TRBV4-2 and TRBJ2-7; 7 nucleotides align to TRBD2. With V trimmed by 1 base and J by 3 bases, 6 bases remained unmatched. Germline-derived CDR1 and CDR2 are LGHNA and YNFKEQ. This CDR3 comprises 15 residues. This CDR3 is CASSQGLGEGYEQYF. Here the CDR3 DNA reads TGTGCCAGCAGCCAAGGACTAGGGGAGGGCTACGAGCAGTACTTC.

This chain uses TRBV2 with TRBJ1-4; D not resolved. Trimming cost V 4 bases and J 11 bases, with 11 bases left between them. The CDR3 extends over 12 amino acids. In germline, CDR1 is SNHLY, CDR2 FYNNEI. The CDR3 nucleotides are TGTGCCAGCAGTGTTGTTTTAGAGAAACTGTTTTTT. Translation: CASSVVLEKLFF.

The chain is built from TRBV28 and TRBJ1-1, with D perhaps matching TRBD1 (5 bases). The V gene lost 3 bases and the J gene lost 1 base, with 9 bases spanning the gap. This CDR3 contains 14 residues. Germline V lookup: CDR1 MDHEN, CDR2 SYDVKM. The CDR3: CASSFRGQNTEAFF. DNA for the CDR3: TGTGCCAGCAGTTTTAGGGGTCAGAACACTGAAGCTTTCTTT.

The V call is TRBV15, the J call TRBJ2-2; 11 bases are shared with TRBD1. The CDR3 sequence is 14 residues long. Germline V CDR1 and CDR2: LNHNV, YYDKDF (reference sequence). The trim removed 7 bases at V and 5 bases at J, leaving 3 bases unmatched. DNA for the CDR3: TGTGCCACCACAGGGACAGGGGGAACCGGGGAGCTGTTTTTT. Protein product: CATTGTGGTGELFF.

V usage is TRBV10-1 and J usage is TRBJ2-2; 7 nucleotides line up with TRBD2. V lost 6 bases to trimming and J lost 4 bases; unmatched junction nucleotides: 8. Germline loops: CDR1 WNHNN, CDR2 SYGVQD (reference sequence). The CDR3 sequence is 15 residues long. The CDR3 bases are TGCGCCAGCAGCGCCAACGGCGGGAGCACCGGGGAGCTGTTTTTT. Translating it yields CASSANGGSTGELFF.

For this clone: Other nucleotide sequences in the sample specify the same CDR3. The rearrangement joins TRBV6-5 to TRBJ1-2, with 9 positions matching TRBD1. The CDR3 covers 14 residues. Germline CDR1 and CDR2: MNHEY and SVGAGI. The trim removed 6 bases at V and 4 bases at J, leaving 6 bases unmatched. Written as DNA, the CDR3 is TGTGCCAGCAGGATCGGACAGGGGATCTATGGCTACACCTTC. This codes for CASRIGQGIYGYTF.

The chain employs TRBV5-6 and TRBJ2-3; no clear D. From germline, CDR1 is SGHDT and CDR2 YYEEEE. This CDR3 is built from 15 residues. V dropped 4 bases and J dropped 2 bases, with 14 bases sitting between them. The CDR3 DNA reads TGTGCCAGCAGCCTGAGTTCACGGGTCACAGATACGCAGTATTTT. The encoded protein is CASSLSSRVTDTQYF.